The 27 T cell receptor beta chains below come from one sample, sequenced in a study of CXCR3-negative and CXCR3-positive naive CD8 T cells. Study-wide points: A higher hydrophobicity marked the TRB CDR3s of CXCR3-positive naive cells versus CXCR3-negative naive cells.

These TCRs' antigens remain unknown. Each TRB cDNA library was prepared by 5' RACE (with UMI labels). TCRdb re-called the 5' RACE reads; one entry per CDR3 protein, DNA not given. The sample data list roughly 63,000 distinct CDR3 sequences. Sequencing was performed on naive CXCR3+ CD8+ T cells from blood. Sample subset: CD45RO-CCR7+CD27+CD95- naive CD8+ T cells expressing CXCR3 (TNR3+). These receptors originate from a human donor in good health. Some clones in this sample may be carry-over from other donors' samples.

This chain uses TRBV28 with TRBJ2-1; as DNA is missing, the TRBD2 call by TCRdb cannot be tested. CDR3 size: 15 residues. Germline V gene data show CDR1 as MDHEN and CDR2 as SYDVKM. CDR3 amino acids: CASSLSSWAGNEQLF.

The chain uses TRBV20-1 and TRBJ2-5; TCRdb returns TRBD2, unconfirmable since there is no DNA. CDR1 is DFQATT and CDR2 is SNEGSKA in the germline V gene (reference sequence). The CDR3 has 17 amino acids. The CDR3 region is CSASSGGLYNLAETQYF.

The V and J genes are TRBV20-1 and TRBJ2-7. The germline gives CDR1 DFQATT, CDR2 SNEGSKA (reference sequence). The CDR3 is 13 residues long. This CDR3 reads CSARGWADYEQYF.

The V and J genes are TRBV5-1 and TRBJ2-7. The CDR3 sequence is 14 residues long. Germline V CDR1 and CDR2: SGHRS, YFSETQ. CDR3 amino acids: CASSLKDSSHEQYF.

This sequence joins TRBV7-3 and TRBJ2-1; the D call from TCRdb, TRBD2, cannot be confirmed without DNA. The CDR3 has 17 amino acids. Germline V gives CDR1 SGHTA, CDR2 FQGTGA. This chain's CDR3 is CASSLRSGGVSYNEQFF.

The genes are TRBV6-2 or TRBV6-3 and TRBJ2-3. Per germline, CDR1 MNHEY and CDR2 SVGEGT. The CDR3 contains 16 residues. This CDR3 reads CASSFSDQRITDTQYF.

The chain joins TRBV24-1 to TRBJ2-1. Germline CDR1 and CDR2: KGHDR and SFDVKD. The CDR3 length is 16 residues. The CDR3 sequence is CATSDPSESSYNEQFF.

This chain links TRBV6-5 with TRBJ1-4; the TCRdb call, TRBD1, lacks DNA for checking. There are 16 residues in the CDR3. Germline V gene sequence: CDR1 MNHEY, CDR2 SVGAGI. CDR3 residues: CASSSLGAGEDEKLFF.

The gene calls are TRBV19 and TRBJ2-3; TCRdb calls TRBD1, which cannot be checked without DNA. Germline lookup yields CDR1 LNHDA and CDR2 SQIVND (reference sequence). The CDR3 contains 15 residues. The CDR3 region is CASSMKRGYTDTQYF. Full variable domain (rest looked up from reference TRBV19 and TRBJ2-3): DGGITQSPKYLFRKEGQNVTLSCEQNLNHDAMYWYRQDPGQGLRLIYYSQIVNDFQKGDIAEGYSVSREKKESFPLTVTSAQKNPTAFYLCASSMKRGYTDTQYFGPGTRLTVL.

V gene TRBV5-1 combines with J gene TRBJ1-1; with no DNA, the TCRdb D assignment of TRBD1 cannot be verified. CDR1 SGHRS and CDR2 YFSETQ come from the germline V gene. The CDR3 is made up of 16 amino acids. This CDR3 reads CASSEWEVDPGTEAFF.

This chain uses TRBV6-5 with TRBJ2-3; the TRBD1 assignment by TCRdb is unverifiable without DNA. Looked up from germline, CDR1 is MNHEY and CDR2 is SVGAGI. CDR3 size: 15 residues. The CDR3 loop reads CATLLQGHSTDTQYF.

V is TRBV7-3 and J is TRBJ2-7; the D call of TRBD1 rests on TCRdb alone, since no DNA is present to check it. The germline V gene encodes CDR1 SGHTA and CDR2 FQGTGA. The CDR3 length is 13 residues. CDR3 residues: CASSERDGYEQYF.

The chain carries TRBV29-1 and TRBJ2-7; TCRdb's assignment of TRBD1 cannot be checked, as there is no DNA. The CDR3 has 14 residues. Germline loops: CDR1 SQVTM, CDR2 ANQGSEA. This CDR3 reads CSVDPGQGWDEQYF.

The rearrangement uses TRBV7-6 and TRBJ2-1; as DNA is missing, the TRBD2 call by TCRdb cannot be tested. The CDR3 sequence is 15 residues long. Germline CDR1 and CDR2: SGHVS and FNYEAQ. The CDR3 is CASSFDLAAYNEQFF. Full variable domain (missing parts from reference TRBV7-6 and TRBJ2-1): GAGVSQSPRYKVTKRGQDVALRCDPISGHVSLYWYRQALGQGPEFLTYFNYEAQQDKSGLPNDRFSAERPEGSISTLTIQRTEQRDSAMYRCASSFDLAAYNEQFFGPGTRLTVL.

The rearrangement joins TRBV6-2 or TRBV6-3 to TRBJ2-3. Germline V gene sequence: CDR1 MNHEY, CDR2 SVGEGT. The CDR3 consists of 13 residues. CDR3 protein: CASWDLHTDTQYF.

V gene TRBV12-3 or TRBV12-4 combines with J gene TRBJ2-7; as DNA is missing, the TRBD2 call by TCRdb cannot be tested. This CDR3 comprises 14 residues. CDR3 region: CASGGVRHTYEQYF.

V usage is TRBV29-1 and J usage is TRBJ2-1; TCRdb selects TRBD1, and the lack of DNA leaves this call unchecked. CDR1 and CDR2 from the germline V gene are SQVTM and ANQGSEA. The CDR3 extends over 12 amino acids. CDR3: CSAGQPSNEQFF.

J is TRBJ1-1 and V is TRBV14; TCRdb's D call of TRBD1 is untestable without DNA. The CDR3 totals 16 residues. Germline CDR1 SGHDN, CDR2 FVKESK. CDR3 loop: CASSSSGRGWSAEAFF.

The chain employs TRBV29-1 and TRBJ2-1; the D call from TCRdb, TRBD1, cannot be confirmed without DNA. The CDR3 is 21 amino acids. The germline V gene has CDR1 SQVTM and CDR2 ANQGSEA. The CDR3 spells CSVDGTASSHPFSYSYNEQFF.

The chain couples TRBV5-1 to TRBJ2-1; TCRdb lists TRBD1, though no DNA is available to test this call. The CDR3 is 15 residues long. Per germline, CDR1 SGHRS and CDR2 YFSETQ. CDR3 sequence: CASSLVGGAYNEQFF.

The J gene is TRBJ2-7, the V gene TRBV7-2; the D call of TRBD1 rests on TCRdb alone, since no DNA is present to check it. The CDR3 is 17 amino acids. Germline V gene sequence: CDR1 SGHTA, CDR2 FQGNSA. CDR3 amino acids: CASSKPPGTDLTYEQYF.

The chain employs TRBV18 and TRBJ1-1. The CDR3 spans 15 residues. Germline-derived CDR1 and CDR2 are KGHSH and LQKENI. The chain's CDR3 is CASSPGAGGHTEAFF.

The chain couples TRBV20-1 to TRBJ2-5; there is no DNA to check the TCRdb D call of TRBD2. Germline lookup yields CDR1 DFQATT and CDR2 SNEGSKA (reference sequence). The CDR3 loop spans 16 amino acids. CDR3: CSASYLAGEYQETQYF.

The chain has TRBV28 and TRBJ2-7. In germline, CDR1 is MDHEN, CDR2 SYDVKM. This CDR3 is built from 12 residues. The CDR3 loop reads CASSLEGYEQYF.

The J gene is TRBJ2-1, the V gene TRBV10-3. This CDR3 spans 15 amino acids. CDR1 ENHRY and CDR2 SYGVKD come from the germline V gene. The CDR3 spells CAISESIDGEPEQFF.

V usage is TRBV29-1 and J usage is TRBJ2-1; TCRdb names TRBD2, which stays unverified in the absence of DNA. The CDR3 consists of 13 residues. CDR1 and CDR2 from the germline V gene are SQVTM and ANQGSEA. The CDR3 here is CSCGEGPVDEQFF.

The gene calls are TRBV29-1 and TRBJ2-2; with no DNA, the TCRdb D assignment of TRBD1 cannot be verified. The CDR3 runs to 16 residues. Germline V gene sequence: CDR1 SQVTM, CDR2 ANQGSEA. The chain's CDR3 is CSVVDRPYGETGELFF.